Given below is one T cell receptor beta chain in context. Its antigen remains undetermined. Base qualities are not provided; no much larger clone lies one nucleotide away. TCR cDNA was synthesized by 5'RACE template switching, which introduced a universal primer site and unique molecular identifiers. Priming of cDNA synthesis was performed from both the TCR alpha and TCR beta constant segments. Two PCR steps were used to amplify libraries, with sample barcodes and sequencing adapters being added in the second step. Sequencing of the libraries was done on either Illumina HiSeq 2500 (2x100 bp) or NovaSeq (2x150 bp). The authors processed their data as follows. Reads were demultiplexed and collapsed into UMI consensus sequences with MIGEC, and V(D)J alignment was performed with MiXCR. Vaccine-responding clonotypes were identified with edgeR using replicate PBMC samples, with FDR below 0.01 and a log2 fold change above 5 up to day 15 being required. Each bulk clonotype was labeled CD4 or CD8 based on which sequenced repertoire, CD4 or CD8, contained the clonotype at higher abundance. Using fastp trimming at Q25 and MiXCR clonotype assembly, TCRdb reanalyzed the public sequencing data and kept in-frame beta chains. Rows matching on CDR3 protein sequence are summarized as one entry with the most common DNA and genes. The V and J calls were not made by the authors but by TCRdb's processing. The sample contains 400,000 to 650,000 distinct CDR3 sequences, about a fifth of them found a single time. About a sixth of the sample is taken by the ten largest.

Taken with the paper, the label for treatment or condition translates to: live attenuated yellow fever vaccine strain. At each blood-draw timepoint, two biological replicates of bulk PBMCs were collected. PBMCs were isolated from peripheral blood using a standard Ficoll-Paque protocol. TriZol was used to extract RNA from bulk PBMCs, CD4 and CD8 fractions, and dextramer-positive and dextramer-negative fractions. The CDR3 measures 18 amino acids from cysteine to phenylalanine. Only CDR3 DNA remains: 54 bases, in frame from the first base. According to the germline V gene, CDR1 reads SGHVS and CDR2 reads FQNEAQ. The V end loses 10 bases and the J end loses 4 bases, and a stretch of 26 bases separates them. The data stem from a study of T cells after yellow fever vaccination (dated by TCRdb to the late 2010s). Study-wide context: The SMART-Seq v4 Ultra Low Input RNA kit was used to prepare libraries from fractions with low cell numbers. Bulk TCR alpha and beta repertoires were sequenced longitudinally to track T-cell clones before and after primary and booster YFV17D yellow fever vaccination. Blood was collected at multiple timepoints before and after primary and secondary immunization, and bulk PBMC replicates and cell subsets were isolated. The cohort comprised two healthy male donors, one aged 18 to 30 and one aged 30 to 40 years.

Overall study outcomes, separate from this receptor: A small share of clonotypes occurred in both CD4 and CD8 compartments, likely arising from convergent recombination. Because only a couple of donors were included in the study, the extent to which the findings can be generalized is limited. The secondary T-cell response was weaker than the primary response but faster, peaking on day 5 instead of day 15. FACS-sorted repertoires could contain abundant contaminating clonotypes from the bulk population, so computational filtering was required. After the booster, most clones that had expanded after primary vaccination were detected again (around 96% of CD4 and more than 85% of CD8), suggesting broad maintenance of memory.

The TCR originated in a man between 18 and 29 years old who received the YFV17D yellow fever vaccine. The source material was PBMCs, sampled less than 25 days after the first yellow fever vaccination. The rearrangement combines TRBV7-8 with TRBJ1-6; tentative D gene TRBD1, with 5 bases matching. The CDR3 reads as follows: CAIGLGHLCRGYNSPLHF. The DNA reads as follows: TGTGCCATCGGCCTGGGGCACCTCTGCCGTGGATATAATTCACCCCTCCACTTT.